This TCR beta chain originates from a study of shared clonotypes between healthy human individuals. Positive CCR7 selection of CD45RO-negative cells yielded the naive CD8 cells, and terminally differentiated effector memory CD45RA+ cells were excluded. All participating donors were Caucasian adults from Nashville, Tennessee. In regard to this clone: Its antigen is unidentified.

Study-wide results and caveats: The expectation was that sequencing depth would affect clonotype sharing among donors.

Per the original data handling: For the immunoSEQ data, sequences were junction-only without quality scores, so filtering differed. Assay used: immunoSEQ multiplex PCR; TCRdb lists only in-frame clones, some missing. That table supplies the V and J calls and clone size; D and trimming were determined from the DNA. The data contain about 2 million clones, about 95% of them singletons. This CDR3 spans 15 amino acids. The germline gives CDR1 SNHLY, CDR2 FYNNEI. V was shortened by 5 bases and J by 5 bases, with 18 bases between the two germline ends. This sequence was found in a man aged 18-30 years in good health. The chain has TRBV2 and TRBJ2-5; either TRBD1 or TRBD2 may supply D (5 bases each). Specimen: naive CD8+ T cells sorted from blood. The CDR3 loop reads CASSPGPQTEETQYF. Written as DNA, the CDR3 is TGTGCCAGCAGTCCGGGACCCCAGACGGAGGAGACCCAGTACTTC. The variable domain in full, with the rest retrieved from reference TRBV2 and TRBJ2-5, is EPEVTQTPSHQVTQMGQEVILRCVPISNHLYFYWYRQILGQKVEFLVSFYNNEISEKSEIFDDQFSVERPDGSNFTLKIRSTKLEDSAMYFCASSPGPQTEETQYFGPGTRLLVL.